This TCR beta chain was sequenced in a study of T cells in narcolepsy. This clone has only a few counts. Data came from immunoSEQ multiplex PCR; TCRdb stores just in-frame clones and leaves some out. The data show 36,000 or so clones, with 87% seen just once and more than 0.8% held by the top ten. The CDR3 loop spans 15 amino acids. The V segment lost 1 base and the J segment 6 bases; nucleotides outside the gene matches: 6. Germline V lookup: CDR1 SGHAT, CDR2 FQNNGV. This TCR derives from a human donor with narcolepsy. The V and J genes are TRBV11-2 and TRBJ2-1; 7 positions match TRBD2. The specimen sequenced was CD45RA- memory CD4+ T cells from PBMCs. The CDR3 DNA sequence: TGTGCCAGCAGCTTAGGGGGCGGGAGTAGCAATGAGCAGTTCTTC. As protein: CASSLGGGSSNEQFF. Supplemented by reference TRBV11-2 and TRBJ2-1, the full variable domain reads EAGVAQSPRYKIIEKRQSVAFWCNPISGHATLYWYQQILGQGPKLLIQFQNNGVVDDSQLPKDRFSAERLKGVDSTLKIQPAKLEDSAVYLCASSLGGGSSNEQFFGPGTRLTVL.